This T cell receptor (beta chain) was documented in a study of CD8+CD57+ T cells in acquired aplastic anemia. Across the study: Sorted CD4+ and CD8+ cells yielded DNA averaging around 3.2 ug. CD4+ reads averaged around 9.9 million in healthy donors. Notes on the study in general: Comparison of patients with controls identified around 28 shared CD8+ CDR3 sequences.

This CDR3 spans 13 amino acids. Losses at the gene ends were 8 bases for V and 6 bases for J; bases not matched to a gene: 7. Germline V gene data show CDR1 as LNHDA and CDR2 as SQIVND (reference sequence). This clonotype has a count of ten or more. Its antigen is currently unknown. Genomic DNA provided the template from which TCR beta VDJ and CDR3 profiles were obtained. TCRdb processed the reads anew with MiXCR; each CDR3 protein has one entry. The table lists about 210,000 distinct CDR3 sequences, approximately 57% of them singletons. This clonotype was sampled from a human donor in good health. The chain carries TRBV19 and TRBJ2-1, with TRBD2 identical over 7 bases. Sample: sorted CD4+, CD8+, or CD8+CD57+ T cells (not recorded which) from PBMCs. The CDR3 DNA sequence: TGTGCCAGTTGGGACGGGGGGATCAATGAGCAGTTCTTC. Translated: CASWDGGINEQFF.